These 21 T cell receptor beta chains originate from one sample sequenced in a study of blood T cell repertoires in COVID-19. Sequencing was performed with immunoSEQ multiplex PCR; in TCRdb, only in-frame clones are kept and a portion is missing. The data hold approximately 300,000 clones, with about 90% observed a single time. The source material was peripheral blood. The origin of the receptors is a man younger than 30 with active or convalescent COVID-19.

The chain couples TRBV18 to TRBJ2-6; D might be TRBD1 (5 bases). Trimming took off 2 bases at V and 2 bases at J, with 10 bases between the two ends. This CDR3 has 16 amino acids. Germline CDR1 is KGHSH and CDR2 is LQKENI. The CDR3 DNA is TGTGCCAGCTCACCAACAGGCAGGGCTGGGGCCAACGTCCTGACTTTC. Protein sequence: CASSPTGRAGANVLTF.

The chain carries TRBV25-1 and TRBJ1-1, with 9 nucleotides matching TRBD1. CDR1 is MGHDK, CDR2 SYGVNS, per germline. Germline trimming cut 5 bases from V and 7 bases from J; bases unmatched to any gene: 8. This CDR3 has 14 residues. The CDR3 coding sequence is TGTGCCAGCAGTAGGCCGGGACAGGGTGTTGAAGCTTTCTTT. Its protein is CASSRPGQGVEAFF.

V is TRBV29-1 and J is TRBJ2-3, with 7 positions matching TRBD2. Germline values: CDR1 SQVTM, CDR2 ANQGSEA. The CDR3 consists of 15 residues. V trimming: 6 bases; J trimming: 1 base; junction bases outside the gene matches: 10. The CDR3 DNA is TGCAGCGTGGGACCCCTTGCGGGAGGCACAGATACGCAGTATTTT. Translating it yields CSVGPLAGGTDTQYF.

This chain links TRBV2 with TRBJ1-1; D gene unclear. V was cut by 7 bases and J by 6 bases, with 9 bases left in between. This CDR3 has 11 amino acids. Germline V gene lookup returns CDR1 SNHLY and CDR2 FYNNEI. As DNA, the CDR3 is TGTGCCAGCATCGGGAGGGCTGAAGCTTTCTTT. This translates into CASIGRAEAFF.

V and J are TRBV6-5 and TRBJ1-5; 7 nucleotides line up with TRBD1. J gave up 4 bases and V 0 bases, and 6 bases lay outside the gene matches. The CDR3 length is 16 residues. Germline V lookup: CDR1 MNHEY, CDR2 SVGAGI. For the CDR3, the DNA is TGTGCCAGCAGTTACTCGGCGGGACAGTTTAATCAGCCCCAGCATTTT. Protein sequence: CASSYSAGQFNQPQHF.

The chain carries TRBV18 and TRBJ2-7, with a weak D call TRBD1 (5 bases). This CDR3 region has 15 residues. Germline CDR1 KGHSH, CDR2 LQKENI. V was clipped by 0 bases and J by 0 bases, with 9 bases between them. DNA for the CDR3: TGTGCCAGCTCACCACCCTGGGGCCGCTCCTACGAGCAGTACTTC. Protein: CASSPPWGRSYEQYF. Based on the CDR3 plus reference TRBV18 and TRBJ2-7, the full variable domain is NAGVMQNPRHLVRRRGQEARLRCSPMKGHSHVYWYRQLPEEGLKFMVYLQKENIIDESGMPKERFSAEFPKEGPSILRIQQVVRGDSAAYFCASSPPWGRSYEQYFGPGTRLTVT.

The chain links TRBV28 to TRBJ2-1; D gene unclear. CDR1 is MDHEN and CDR2 is SYDVKM in the germline V gene. This CDR3 has 16 amino acids. V was shortened by 2 bases and J by 6 bases, with 17 bases between the two germline ends. The CDR3 bases are TGTGCCAGCAGTTTACGTGGGCCTTTCACCCTCAATGAGCAGTTCTTC. Protein product: CASSLRGPFTLNEQFF.

This sequence joins TRBV4-1 and TRBJ2-5; 7 bases agree with TRBD1. J lost 6 bases, V lost 1 base, and 2 bases had no gene match. The CDR3 length is 13 residues. The germline CDR1 and CDR2 sequences are MGHRA and YSYEKL. The CDR3 nucleotides read TGCGCCAGCAGCCAAGGGGACAGAAAGACCCAGTACTTC. Its protein product is CASSQGDRKTQYF.

V and J are TRBV18 and TRBJ1-3; the D gene is possibly TRBD1 (6 bases). CDR1 and CDR2 from the germline V gene are KGHSH and LQKENI. Trimming removed 2 bases from V and 0 bases from J, with 14 bases in between. The CDR3 contains 17 residues. In nucleotides, the CDR3 is TGTGCCAGCTCACCATCGTTAGGACAGAGCTCTGGAAACACCATATATTTT. Encoded protein: CASSPSLGQSSGNTIYF.

The chain combines TRBV6-2 or TRBV6-3 with TRBJ1-6; D remains unclear. This CDR3 spans 15 amino acids. From germline, CDR1 is MNHEY and CDR2 SVGEGT. V lost 4 bases to trimming and J lost 7 bases, with 14 bases between them. This CDR3 reads CASSSLSYSNSPLHF. CDR3 in DNA: TGTGCCAGCAGTTCCTTATCTTATTCGAATTCACCCCTCCACTTT.

The V and J genes are TRBV2 and TRBJ2-4; possibly TRBD2 for D (5 bases). Germline CDR1 is SNHLY and CDR2 is FYNNEI. The germline V and J ends were trimmed by 3 bases and 9 bases, with 15 bases remaining between them. The CDR3 contains 14 residues. The CDR3 region has the DNA TGTGCCAGCAGTGACTTGCAGGCTGGAGGCATTCAGTACTTC. Residues: CASSDLQAGGIQYF.

This chain joins TRBV5-1 and TRBJ2-1, with 16 positions matching TRBD2. Germline CDR1 and CDR2: SGHRS and YFSETQ. Trimming removed 3 bases from V and 6 bases from J; junction bases left unmatched: 3. The CDR3 length is 16 residues. The CDR3, as DNA: TGCGCCAGCAGCTGGGGACTAGCGGGAGGGGGCAATGAGCAGTTCTTC. This translates into CASSWGLAGGGNEQFF.

The V call is TRBV19, the J call TRBJ1-2; TRBD1 aligns across 10 bases. Germline CDR1 LNHDA, CDR2 SQIVND (reference sequence). The CDR3 is 15 residues long. V was pared by 4 bases and J by 4 bases, with 6 bases of the junction left unmatched. Here the CDR3 DNA reads TGTGCCAGTAGTAAGGCCCGGGACAGGGGCTATGGCTACACCTTC. Translation: CASSKARDRGYGYTF. Using reference TRBV19 and TRBJ1-2 for the parts outside the CDR3, the full variable domain is DGGITQSPKYLFRKEGQNVTLSCEQNLNHDAMYWYRQDPGQGLRLIYYSQIVNDFQKGDIAEGYSVSREKKESFPLTVTSAQKNPTAFYLCASSKARDRGYGYTFGSGTRLTVV.

This clone has just a few counts. The chain joins TRBV21-1 to TRBJ1-2. TRBV21-1 is described as a pseudogene. The CDR3 contains 14 residues. CDR3 residues: CASSKLGEIYGYTF. DNA of the CDR3: TGTGCCAGCAGCAAATTAGGAGAGATCTATGGCTACACCTTC.

This clone was seen a handful of times. The J gene is TRBJ1-2, the V gene TRBV27; 9 positions match TRBD1. CDR1 is MNHEY, CDR2 SMNVEV, per germline (reference sequence). This CDR3 contains 15 residues. Losses at the gene ends were 5 bases for V and 5 bases for J; bases not matched to a gene: 9. Here the CDR3 DNA reads TGTGCCAGCAGTCCGCCGGGACAGGGCTTGTATGGCTACACCTTC. This encodes CASSPPGQGLYGYTF.

The V call is TRBV29-1, the J call TRBJ2-5, with D perhaps matching TRBD2 (6 bases). The CDR3 loop spans 13 amino acids. Germline V lookup: CDR1 SQVTM, CDR2 ANQGSEA. V was trimmed by 4 bases and J by 5 bases, leaving 14 bases between them. CDR3 bases: TGCAGCGTTGGTGGGCGAGGGAGGGAGACCCAGTACTTC. Encoded protein: CSVGGRGRETQYF.

This clone was seen a single time. The gene calls are TRBV28 and TRBJ2-7; weak D call: TRBD1 (5 bases). Germline V gene data show CDR1 as MDHEN and CDR2 as SYDVKM. There are 15 residues in the CDR3. The V end was cut by 3 bases, the J end by 3 bases, with 15 bases between. Here the CDR3 reads CASSFRGLLFYEQYF. Written as DNA, the CDR3 is TGTGCCAGCAGTTTTAGGGGCCTCCTATTCTACGAGCAGTACTTC.

The genes are TRBV5-1 and TRBJ1-4; 8 bases match TRBD1. The CDR3 length is 24 residues. V trimming: 0 bases; J trimming: 2 bases; junction bases outside the gene matches: 27. Germline CDR1 reads SGHRS; CDR2 reads YFSETQ. CDR3 protein: CASSLAGPLDAGQGRVSTNEKLFF. The CDR3 region has the DNA TGCGCCAGCAGCTTGGCAGGACCGCTGGATGCAGGACAGGGTCGAGTCTCCACTAATGAAAAACTGTTTTTT.

The chain carries TRBV6-5 and TRBJ1-2, with D possibly being TRBD1 (6 bases). The CDR3 runs to 15 residues. Trimming took off 5 bases at V and 2 bases at J, with 15 bases between the two ends. The germline V gene encodes CDR1 MNHEY and CDR2 SVGAGI. The CDR3 sequence is CASSTQQGPNYGYTF. CDR3 in DNA: TGTGCCAGCAGTACCCAACAGGGACCCAACTATGGCTACACCTTC.

This rearrangement joins TRBV7-8 to TRBJ1-5, with D possibly being TRBD1 (5 bases). This CDR3 comprises 14 residues. V was shortened by 8 bases and J by 6 bases, with 17 bases between the two germline ends. Germline CDR1 SGHVS, CDR2 FQNEAQ. The CDR3 protein is CASWDGRFGQPQHF. DNA for the CDR3: TGTGCCAGCTGGGACGGGAGATTCGGTCAGCCCCAGCATTTT.

The rearrangement links TRBV10-3 to TRBJ2-7, with TRBD2 matching over 7 bases. Per the germline V gene, CDR1 is ENHRY and CDR2 is SYGVKD. The CDR3 loop spans 16 amino acids. V lost 4 bases to trimming and J lost 0 bases; unmatched junction nucleotides: 9. The CDR3 nucleotides are TGTGCCATCAGTGGTTCTTTTGGGGGGGACTCCTACGAGCAGTACTTC. As protein: CAISGSFGGDSYEQYF.